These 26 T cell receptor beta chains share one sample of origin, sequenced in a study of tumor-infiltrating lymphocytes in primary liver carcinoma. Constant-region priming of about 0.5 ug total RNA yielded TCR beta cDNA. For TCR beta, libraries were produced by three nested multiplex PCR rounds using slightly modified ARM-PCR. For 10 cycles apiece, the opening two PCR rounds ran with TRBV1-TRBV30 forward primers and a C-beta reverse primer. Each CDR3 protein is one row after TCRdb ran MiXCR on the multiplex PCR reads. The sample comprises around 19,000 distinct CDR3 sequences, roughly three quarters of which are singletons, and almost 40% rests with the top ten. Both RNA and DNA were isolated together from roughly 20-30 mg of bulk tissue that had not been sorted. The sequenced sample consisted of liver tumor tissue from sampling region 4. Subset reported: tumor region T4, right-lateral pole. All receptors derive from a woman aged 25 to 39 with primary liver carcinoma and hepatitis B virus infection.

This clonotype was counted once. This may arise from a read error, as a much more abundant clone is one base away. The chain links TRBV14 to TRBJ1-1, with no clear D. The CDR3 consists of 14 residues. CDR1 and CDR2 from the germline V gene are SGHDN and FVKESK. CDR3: CASGPPGMNSEAFF. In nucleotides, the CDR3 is TGTGCCAGCGGCCCCCCGGGGATGAACTCTGAAGCTTTCTTT. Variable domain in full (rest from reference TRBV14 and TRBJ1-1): EAGVTQFPSHSVIEKGQTVTLRCDPISGHDNLYWYRRVMGKEIKFLLHFVKESKQDESGMPNNRFLAERTGGTYSTLKVQPAELEDSGVYFCASGPPGMNSEAFFGQGTRLTVV.

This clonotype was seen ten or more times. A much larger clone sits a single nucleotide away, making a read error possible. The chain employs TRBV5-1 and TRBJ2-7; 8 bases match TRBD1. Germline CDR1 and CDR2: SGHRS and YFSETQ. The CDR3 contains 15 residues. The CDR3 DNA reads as TGCGCCAGCAGTTTTTCGACAGGGGACACCTACAAGCAGTACTTC. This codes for CASSFSTGDTYKQYF.

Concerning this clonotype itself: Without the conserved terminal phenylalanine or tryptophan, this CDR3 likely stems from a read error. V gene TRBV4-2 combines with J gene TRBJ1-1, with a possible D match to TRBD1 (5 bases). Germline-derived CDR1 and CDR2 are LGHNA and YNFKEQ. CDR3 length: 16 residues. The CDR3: CTSSPVEGRGNTKAFS. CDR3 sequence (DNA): TGTACCAGCAGCCCCGTCGAGGGGAGAGGGAACACTAAAGCTTTCTCT.

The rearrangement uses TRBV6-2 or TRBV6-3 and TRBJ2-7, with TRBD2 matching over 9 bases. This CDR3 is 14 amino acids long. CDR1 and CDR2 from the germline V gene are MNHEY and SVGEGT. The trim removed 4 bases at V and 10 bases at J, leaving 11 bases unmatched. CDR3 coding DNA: TGTGCCAGCAGTTGCGGGAGGGTCTCCTACAATCAGTACTTC. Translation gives CASSCGRVSYNQYF.

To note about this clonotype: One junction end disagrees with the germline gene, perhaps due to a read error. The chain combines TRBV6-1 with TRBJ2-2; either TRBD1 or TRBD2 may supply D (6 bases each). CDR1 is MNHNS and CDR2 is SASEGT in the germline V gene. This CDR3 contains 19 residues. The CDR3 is CANSETLPGGAANTGELFF. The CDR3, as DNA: TGTGCCAACAGTGAAACCCTCCCCGGGGGCGCTGCGAACACCGGGGAGCTGTTTTTT.

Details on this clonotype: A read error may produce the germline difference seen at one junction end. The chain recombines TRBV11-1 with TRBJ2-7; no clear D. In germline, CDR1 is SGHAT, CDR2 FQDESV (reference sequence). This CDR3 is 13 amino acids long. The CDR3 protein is CASSMGYLSEEYF. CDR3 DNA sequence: TGTGCCAGCAGCATGGGATACCTCAGCGAGGAGTACTTC.

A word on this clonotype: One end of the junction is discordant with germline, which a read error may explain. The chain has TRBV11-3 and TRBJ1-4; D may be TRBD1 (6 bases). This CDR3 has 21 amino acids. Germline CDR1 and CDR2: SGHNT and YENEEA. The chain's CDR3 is CVSSMGAGPLTTKTITEKLFF. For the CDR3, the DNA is TGTGTCAGCTCGATGGGGGCAGGGCCCCTCACAACAAAGACAATAACCGAAAAACTGTTTTTT.

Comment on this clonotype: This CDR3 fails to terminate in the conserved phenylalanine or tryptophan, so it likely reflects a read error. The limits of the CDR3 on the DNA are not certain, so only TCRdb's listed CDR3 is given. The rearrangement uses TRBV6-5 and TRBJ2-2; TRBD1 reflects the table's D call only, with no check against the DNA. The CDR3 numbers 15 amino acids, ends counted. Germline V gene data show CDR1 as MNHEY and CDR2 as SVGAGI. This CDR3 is CASSPRTGFTGELYY.

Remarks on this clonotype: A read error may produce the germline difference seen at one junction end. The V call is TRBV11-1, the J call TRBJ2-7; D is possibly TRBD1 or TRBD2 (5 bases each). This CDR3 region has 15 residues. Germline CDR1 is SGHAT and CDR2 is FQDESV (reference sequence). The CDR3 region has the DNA TGTGTCAGCAGGCCCCGGGACGCCCGTCTCTACGAGCAGTACTTC. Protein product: CVSRPRDARLYEQYF.

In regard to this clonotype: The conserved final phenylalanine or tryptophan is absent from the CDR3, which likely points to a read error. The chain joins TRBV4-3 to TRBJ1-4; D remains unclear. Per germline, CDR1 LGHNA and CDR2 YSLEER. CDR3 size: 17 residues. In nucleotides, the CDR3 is TGCGCCAGCAGCCAATATCATATTATGGGATGGAATGAAAAGCTGTTTTAT. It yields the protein CASSQYHIMGWNEKLFY.

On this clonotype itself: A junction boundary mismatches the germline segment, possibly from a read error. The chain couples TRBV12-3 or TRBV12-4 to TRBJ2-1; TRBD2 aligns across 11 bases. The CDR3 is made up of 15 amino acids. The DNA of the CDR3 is TGCACCAGCAGCCTGTCCGGGACTAGCGGACTTGAGCGGTTCTTC. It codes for CTSSLSGTSGLERFF.

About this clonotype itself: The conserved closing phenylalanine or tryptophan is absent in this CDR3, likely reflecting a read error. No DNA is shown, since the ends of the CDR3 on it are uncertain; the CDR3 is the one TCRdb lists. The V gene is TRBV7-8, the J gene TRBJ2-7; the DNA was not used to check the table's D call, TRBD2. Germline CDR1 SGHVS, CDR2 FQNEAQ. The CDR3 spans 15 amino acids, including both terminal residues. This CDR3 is CASSQTSGGPYERYY.

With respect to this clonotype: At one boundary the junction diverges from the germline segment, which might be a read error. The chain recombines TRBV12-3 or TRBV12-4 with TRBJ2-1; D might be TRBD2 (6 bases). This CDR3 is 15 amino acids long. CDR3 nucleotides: TGTGCCAGCAGCCTGTCCGGGACTGACGGACTTGAGCAATTCTTC. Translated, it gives CASSLSGTDGLEQFF.

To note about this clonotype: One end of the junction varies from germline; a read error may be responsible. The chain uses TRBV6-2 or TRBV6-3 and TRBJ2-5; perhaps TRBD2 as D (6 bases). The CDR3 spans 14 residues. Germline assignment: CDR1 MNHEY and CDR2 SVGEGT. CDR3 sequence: CVSSYDGLGGTQYF. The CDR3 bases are TGTGTCAGCAGTTATGACGGCCTGGGAGGGACCCAGTACTTC.

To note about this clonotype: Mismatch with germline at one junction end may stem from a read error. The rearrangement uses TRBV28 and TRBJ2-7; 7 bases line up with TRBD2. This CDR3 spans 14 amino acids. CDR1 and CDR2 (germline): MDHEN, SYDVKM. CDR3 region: CASKRAGLSYDQYF. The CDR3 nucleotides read TGTGCCAGCAAACGAGCGGGACTCTCCTACGACCAGTACTTC.

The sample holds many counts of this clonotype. The CDR3: CASSLTLGARATF. CDR3 DNA sequence: TGTGCCAGCAGTTTAACCCTCGGGGCACGGGCGACCTTC. The genes are TRBV28 and TRBJ1-2; D might be TRBD1 (5 bases). V gave up 2 bases and J gave up 14 bases, with 18 bases separating them. In germline, CDR1 is MDHEN, CDR2 SYDVKM. The CDR3 has 13 residues.

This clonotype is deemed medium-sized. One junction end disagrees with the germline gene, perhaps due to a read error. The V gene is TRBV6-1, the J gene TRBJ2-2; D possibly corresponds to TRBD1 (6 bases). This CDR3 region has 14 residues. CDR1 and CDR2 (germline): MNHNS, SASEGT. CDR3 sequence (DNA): TGTGCCAGCATGAAGAGAAGGGACACCGGGGAGCTGCTTTTT. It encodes CASMKRRDTGELLF.

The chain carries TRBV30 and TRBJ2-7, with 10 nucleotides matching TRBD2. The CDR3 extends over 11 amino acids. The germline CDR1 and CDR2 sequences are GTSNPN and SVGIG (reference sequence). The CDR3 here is CTWRASGRFVV. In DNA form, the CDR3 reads TGTACCTGGAGGGCTAGCGGGAGATTCGTCGTC.

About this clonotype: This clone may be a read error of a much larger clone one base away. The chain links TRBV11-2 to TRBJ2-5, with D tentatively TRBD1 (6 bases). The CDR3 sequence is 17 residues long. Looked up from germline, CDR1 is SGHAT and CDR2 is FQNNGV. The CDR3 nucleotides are TGTGCCAGCAGATTAGTTAGTGGGGGCTGTCAGCAAGAGACCCAGTACTTC. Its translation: CASRLVSGGCQQETQYF.

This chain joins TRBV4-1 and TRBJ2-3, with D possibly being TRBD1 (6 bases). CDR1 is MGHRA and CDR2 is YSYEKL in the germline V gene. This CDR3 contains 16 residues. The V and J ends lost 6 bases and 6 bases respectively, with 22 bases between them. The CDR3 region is CASSRAGQRDVDTQYF. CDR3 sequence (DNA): TGCGCCAGCAGTCGTGCCGGACAGAGGGACGTGGATACGCAGTATTTT.

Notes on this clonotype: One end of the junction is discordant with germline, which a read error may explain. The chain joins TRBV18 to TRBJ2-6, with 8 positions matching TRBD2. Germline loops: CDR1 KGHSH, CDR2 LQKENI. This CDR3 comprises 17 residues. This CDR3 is CASSPLPGGSGANVMTF. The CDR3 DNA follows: TGTGCCAGCTCACCACTTCCGGGAGGGTCTGGGGCCAACGTCATGACTTTC.

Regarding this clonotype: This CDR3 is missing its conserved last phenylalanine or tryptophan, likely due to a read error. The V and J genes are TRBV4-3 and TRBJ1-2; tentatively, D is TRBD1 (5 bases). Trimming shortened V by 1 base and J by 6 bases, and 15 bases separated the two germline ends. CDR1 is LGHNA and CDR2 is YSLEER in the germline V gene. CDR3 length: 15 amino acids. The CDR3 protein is CASSQGWGRANGYTL. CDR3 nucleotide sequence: TGCGCCAGCAGCCAAGGTTGGGGCAGGGCGAATGGCTACACCCTC.

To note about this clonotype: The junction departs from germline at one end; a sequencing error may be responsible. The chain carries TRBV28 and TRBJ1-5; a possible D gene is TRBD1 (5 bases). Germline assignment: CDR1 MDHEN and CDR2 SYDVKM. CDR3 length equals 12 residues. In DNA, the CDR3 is TGCGCCAACAGTGTCTCCGGGGCAGGGCAGCATTTT. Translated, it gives CANSVSGAGQHF.

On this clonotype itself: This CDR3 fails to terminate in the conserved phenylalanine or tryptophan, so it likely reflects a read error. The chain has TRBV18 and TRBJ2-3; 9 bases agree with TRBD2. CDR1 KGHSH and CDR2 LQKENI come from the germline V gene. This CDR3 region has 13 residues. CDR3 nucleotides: TGTGCCAGCTCCCCGACTAGCGGAGATAGGCAGTATTTG. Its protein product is CASSPTSGDRQYL.

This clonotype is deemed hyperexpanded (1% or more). For the CDR3, the DNA is TGTGCCAGCAGCACCTACCCCGGGAGCGAAGAGACCCAGTACTTC. Its protein product is CASSTYPGSEETQYF. The chain carries TRBV12-3 or TRBV12-4 and TRBJ2-5; the D gene is possibly TRBD2 (6 bases). Trimming cost V 6 bases and J 3 bases, with 17 bases left between them. The CDR3 has 15 residues.

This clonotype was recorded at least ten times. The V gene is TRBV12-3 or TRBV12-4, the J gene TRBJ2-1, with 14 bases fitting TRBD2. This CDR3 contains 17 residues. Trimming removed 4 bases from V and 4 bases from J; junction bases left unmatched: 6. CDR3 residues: CASSSGLAGEIYNEQFF. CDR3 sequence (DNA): TGTGCCAGCAGTTCGGGACTAGCGGGAGAAATTTACAATGAGCAGTTCTTC.